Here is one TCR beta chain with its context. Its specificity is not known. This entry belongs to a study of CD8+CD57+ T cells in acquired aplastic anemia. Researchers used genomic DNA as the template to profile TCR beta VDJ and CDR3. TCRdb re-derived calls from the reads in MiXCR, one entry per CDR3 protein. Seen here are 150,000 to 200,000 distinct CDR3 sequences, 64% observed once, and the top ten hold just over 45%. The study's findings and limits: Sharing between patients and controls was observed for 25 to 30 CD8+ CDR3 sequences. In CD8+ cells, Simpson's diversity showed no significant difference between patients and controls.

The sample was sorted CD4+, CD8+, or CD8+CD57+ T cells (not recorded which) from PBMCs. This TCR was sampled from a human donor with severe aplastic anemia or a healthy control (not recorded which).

The DNA for the CDR3 is TGTGCCAGCAGCTCCATAAACACTGAAGCTTTCTTT. Protein product: CASSSINTEAFF. This chain uses TRBV9 with TRBJ1-1; D call uncertain. CDR1 is SGDLS, CDR2 YYNGEE, per germline. V lost 4 bases to trimming and J lost 2 bases, with 6 bases between them. CDR3 size: 12 residues.